This passage covers 12 T cell receptor beta chains from one sample sequenced in a study of graft-versus-host responses after intestinal transplantation. Profiling relied on immunoSEQ multiplex PCR, and the TCRdb table lists in-frame clones only, not all of them. The sample has 90,000 to 130,000 clones; 90% to 95% are singletons. No antigen has been identified for these receptors. Here the sequenced sample was unstimulated CD4+ T cells sorted from spleen or lymph node cells, taken before transplant. Every receptor here comes from a human donor who was the organ donor for an intestinal transplant.

The chain couples TRBV23-1 to TRBJ1-1; a possible D gene is TRBD1 (6 bases). TRBV23-1 is an open reading frame whose function is uncertain. Trimming stripped 2 bases from V and 4 bases from J, with 14 bases between. The CDR3 length is 15 residues. The CDR3 here is CASSQTLTGTTEAFF. CDR3 in DNA: TGCGCCAGCAGTCAAACCCTAACAGGGACCACTGAAGCTTTCTTT.

The V call is TRBV10-1, the J call TRBJ1-1, with D tentatively TRBD1 (5 bases). Looked up from germline, CDR1 is WNHNN and CDR2 is SYGVQD (reference sequence). Between the trimmed V and J ends, which lost 3 bases and 0 bases, there was a span of 17 bases. The CDR3 is 17 amino acids. The DNA for the CDR3 is TGCGCCAGCAGTGATTGGTATCCAGGGACTATGAACACTGAAGCTTTCTTT. It is translated as CASSDWYPGTMNTEAFF.

The chain combines TRBV2 with TRBJ2-1; D is unclear. This CDR3 is 13 amino acids long. Germline V gene data show CDR1 as SNHLY and CDR2 as FYNNEI. Trimming stripped 1 base from V and 6 bases from J, with 7 bases between. CDR3: CASSEGRLNEQFF. In nucleotides, the CDR3 is TGTGCCAGCAGTGAAGGACGCCTCAATGAGCAGTTCTTC.

The chain joins TRBV28 to TRBJ2-3; 7 bases are shared with TRBD2. Germline values: CDR1 MDHEN, CDR2 SYDVKM. This CDR3 spans 15 amino acids. After removal of 3 bases from V and 0 bases from J, the junction contained 3 bases not matched to a gene. CDR3: CASSFPSGSTDTQYF. In nucleotides, the CDR3 is TGTGCCAGCAGTTTTCCTAGCGGAAGCACAGATACGCAGTATTTT.

The chain's CDR3 is CASSFSGGWSGITDTQYF. The CDR3 region has the DNA TGCGCCAGCAGCTTTTCCGGGGGCTGGAGCGGAATCACAGATACGCAGTATTTT. The chain couples TRBV5-1 to TRBJ2-3; D is possibly TRBD1 or TRBD2 (6 bases each). The length of the CDR3 is 18 residues. Per germline, CDR1 SGHRS and CDR2 YFSETQ. V lost 2 bases, J lost 2 bases, and 21 bases lay in between.

The J gene is TRBJ2-3, the V gene TRBV11-3; 15 positions match TRBD2. The CDR3 extends over 16 amino acids. V dropped 3 bases and J dropped 4; count of bases not matched to a gene: 2. Germline V gene lookup returns CDR1 SGHNT and CDR2 YENEEA. CDR3 DNA: TGTGCCAGCAGCTTCCGGACTAGCGGGAGGGCAGATACGCAGTATTTT. Translation: CASSFRTSGRADTQYF. Full variable domain (remainder filled in from reference TRBV11-3 and TRBJ2-3): EAGVVQSPRYKIIEKKQPVAFWCNPISGHNTLYWYLQNLGQGPELLIRYENEEAVDDSQLPKDRFSAERLKGVDSTLKIQPAELGDSAVYLCASSFRTSGRADTQYFGPGTRLTVL.

This chain joins TRBV20-1 and TRBJ1-1, with 8 bases lining up with TRBD1. The CDR3 has 11 amino acids. Unmatched junction bases numbered 8, after V lost 6 bases and J lost 11 bases. From germline, CDR1 is DFQATT and CDR2 SNEGSKA (reference sequence). CDR3 sequence reads: CSATQGARAFF. CDR3 DNA sequence: TGCAGTGCCACCCAGGGGGCGCGCGCTTTCTTT.

This clone came up a few times. The rearrangement joins TRBV9 to TRBJ2-3; possible D gene TRBD2, 6 bases. The CDR3 contains 14 residues. Per germline, CDR1 SGDLS and CDR2 YYNGEE. The V end lost 7 bases, the J end lost 0 bases, and 12 bases lay between the germline ends. The CDR3 sequence: CASRRLDSTDTQYF. CDR3 coding DNA: TGTGCCAGCCGAAGACTAGATAGCACAGATACGCAGTATTTT.

This clone was counted only a few times. The chain is built from TRBV30 and TRBJ2-3; 8 positions match TRBD2. Germline CDR1 and CDR2: GTSNPN and SVGIG (reference sequence). CDR3 length: 14 amino acids. Germline trimming cut 2 bases from V and 8 bases from J; bases unmatched to any gene: 9. CDR3 sequence reads: CAWSPPGRGGTQYF. The CDR3 DNA follows: TGTGCCTGGAGTCCGCCCGGGAGGGGGGGTACGCAGTATTTT.

This rearrangement joins TRBV7-9 to TRBJ2-7; 11 nucleotides match TRBD1. CDR3 length: 14 residues. V lost 1 base to trimming and J lost 5 bases; unmatched junction nucleotides: 1. Germline values: CDR1 SEHNR, CDR2 FQNEAQ (reference sequence). The CDR3 protein is CASSLEDRGHEQYF. As DNA, the CDR3 is TGTGCCAGCAGCTTAGAGGACAGGGGGCACGAGCAGTACTTC.

The V gene is TRBV6-1, the J gene TRBJ2-3; no clear D. This CDR3 has 16 amino acids. CDR1 MNHNS and CDR2 SASEGT come from the germline V gene. V dropped 3 bases and J dropped 2 bases, with 15 bases sitting between them. CDR3 residues: CASSDRPGQSTDTQYF. The CDR3 region has the DNA TGTGCCAGCAGTGACAGACCCGGGCAATCCACAGATACGCAGTATTTT.

The genes are TRBV20-1 and TRBJ1-2; D is undetermined. The CDR3 loop spans 11 amino acids. Germline V lookup: CDR1 DFQATT, CDR2 SNEGSKA (reference sequence). V lost 2 bases and J lost 8, with 9 bases in between. The chain's CDR3 is CSARKEGGYTF. CDR3 DNA: TGCAGTGCTAGAAAAGAAGGCGGCTACACCTTC.